Presented here are 17 T cell receptor beta chains from one specimen sequenced in a study of molecular identifiers for immune sequencing clone quantification (dated by TCRdb to 2016 to 2018). Library construction relied on PCR. Sequenced on a NextSeq 500. TCRdb reworked the public reads: Q25 trimming with fastp, MiXCR clone assembly, productive beta chains retained. Every distinct CDR3 protein forms one entry, paired with its most common genes and DNA. Recorded for this sample are around 94,000 distinct CDR3 sequences; about 32% of them occurred a single time. The ten most abundant clones make up 9% to 10% of the sample. Sequencing was done on a sample of naive CD8+ T cells from blood, with Jurkat cell RNA spiked in. The label giving this sample's cell subset or site can be read as: FACS-sorted CD8+CD4-CCR7+CD45RA+ naive T cells. Receptor source: a human donor in good health. Some libraries in this study had Jurkat cell RNA spiked in.

In regard to this clonotype: This CDR3 fails to terminate in the conserved phenylalanine or tryptophan, so it likely reflects a read error. The chain uses TRBV20-1 and TRBJ2-3; D not resolved. The CDR3 extends over 14 amino acids. Trimming took off 0 bases at V and 2 bases at J, with 9 bases between the two ends. Looked up from germline, CDR1 is DFQATT and CDR2 is SNEGSKA (reference sequence). The DNA of the CDR3 is TGCAGTGCTAGAGAGGCTAACCCCACAGATACGCAGTATATT. Its protein is CSAREANPTDTQYI.

The V call is TRBV20-1, the J call TRBJ2-7; 8 bases are shared with TRBD1. Germline V gives CDR1 DFQATT, CDR2 SNEGSKA (reference sequence). Losses at the gene ends were 3 bases for V and 0 bases for J; bases not matched to a gene: 4. This CDR3 comprises 14 residues. Here the CDR3 DNA reads TGCAGTGCTAGGGACAGGGAAATCTCCTACGAGCAGTACTTC. Its protein product is CSARDREISYEQYF.

Remarks on this clonotype: The conserved phenylalanine or tryptophan normally closing the CDR3 is absent here, so this likely arose from a read error. The chain recombines TRBV5-1 with TRBJ2-5; D is possibly TRBD1 or TRBD2 (6 bases each). This CDR3 is 14 amino acids long. In germline, CDR1 is SGHRS, CDR2 YFSETQ. V shed 3 bases and J shed 5 bases, with 14 bases lying between them. CDR3 nucleotide sequence: TGCGCCAGCAGCTCTGCTCCGGGGGCGGAGACCCAGTACCTC. It codes for CASSSAPGAETQYL.

The CDR3 spells CASSITSPMWPQHF. CDR3 bases: TGTGCCAGTAGTATCACCAGTCCCATGTGGCCCCAGCATTTT. This chain uses TRBV19 with TRBJ1-5; D remains unclear. Germline V gene lookup returns CDR1 LNHDA and CDR2 SQIVND (reference sequence). The V and J ends lost 3 bases and 9 bases respectively, with 15 bases between them. The CDR3 runs to 14 residues.

This clonotype was observed a handful of times. The gene calls are TRBV12-5 and TRBJ2-1; TRBD2 might be the D (6 bases). Germline loops: CDR1 LGHNT, CDR2 FRNRAP. The CDR3 spans 15 residues. Trimming took 2 bases from V and 5 from J, leaving 13 bases between them. CDR3 coding DNA: TGTGCTAGTGGTTTGAGTCTGGAGGGTCACAATGAGCAGTTCTTC. It encodes CASGLSLEGHNEQFF.

This clonotype has a handful of counts. The V gene is TRBV7-2, the J gene TRBJ2-7; D unclear. Trimming removed 4 bases at V and 3 bases at J, with 16 bases between. CDR3 length: 15 amino acids. Germline-derived CDR1 and CDR2 are SGHTA and FQGNSA. The CDR3 here is CASSYHVSLRYEQYF. The CDR3 coding sequence is TGTGCCAGCAGCTACCACGTTTCTCTCCGCTACGAGCAGTACTTC.

Concerning this clonotype: One base away lies a much larger clone, so this may be a sequencing read error. The chain combines TRBV7-9 with TRBJ2-4, with D unclear. V dropped 1 base and J dropped 0 bases, with 7 bases sitting between them. Per the germline V gene, CDR1 is SEHNR and CDR2 is FQNEAQ (reference sequence). CDR3 size: 15 residues. The CDR3 protein is CASSLGELAKNIQYF. In nucleotides, the CDR3 is TGTGCCAGCAGCTTAGGGGAATTAGCCAAAAACATTCAGTACTTC.

As to this clonotype: Given a much more abundant clone one base away, this may be a read error. The chain carries TRBV28 and TRBJ2-3, with 8 bases aligning to TRBD2. This CDR3 contains 16 residues. CDR1 is MDHEN, CDR2 SYDVKM, per germline. The V gene end was trimmed by 6 bases and the J gene end by 5 bases; junction bases not matched to a gene: 13. CDR3 protein: CASRPLPGGEKDTQYF. The CDR3 nucleotides read TGTGCCAGCAGGCCCCTCCCGGGGGGGGAGAAAGATACGCAGTATTTT.

This clonotype came up many times. The V call is TRBV19, the J call TRBJ2-1; D is unclear. The V end lost 9 bases, the J end lost 1 base, and 10 bases lay between the germline ends. CDR1 and CDR2 from the germline V gene are LNHDA and SQIVND (reference sequence). This CDR3 is built from 13 residues. CDR3 region: CASSLGSYNEQFF. In DNA, the CDR3 is TGTGCCAGCAGCTTAGGTTCCTACAATGAGCAGTTCTTC.

This clonotype was seen a few times. The rearrangement links TRBV28 to TRBJ1-3; tentative D call: TRBD1 (6 bases). Germline loops: CDR1 MDHEN, CDR2 SYDVKM. V lost 7 bases and J lost 0, with 13 bases in between. The CDR3 length is 15 residues. As DNA, the CDR3 is TGTGCCAGCATTCCGAGGGGGAGCTCTGGAAACACCATATATTTT. It encodes CASIPRGSSGNTIYF.

Remarks on this clonotype: A much larger clone lies a single base off, so this may be a read error. V and J are TRBV12-3 or TRBV12-4 and TRBJ1-3; D unresolved. CDR3 length: 13 amino acids. The CDR3 here is CASTLGSGNTLYF. The CDR3 DNA reads TGTGCCAGCACCCTTGGGTCTGGAAACACCTTATATTTT.

This clonotype was seen just once. A much bigger clone sits one base away, suggesting this may be a read error. The chain joins TRBV28 to TRBJ2-7, with TRBD1 as a possible D gene (5 bases). V lost 3 bases and J lost 6, with 12 bases in between. Germline V lookup: CDR1 MDHEN, CDR2 SYDVKM. The CDR3 spans 13 residues. CDR3 bases: TGTGCCAGCAGTTTGGGGCAGGCCTTCGAGCAGTACTTC. Translated: CASSLGQAFEQYF.

This clonotype was picked up a small number of times. The V gene is TRBV10-3, the J gene TRBJ2-7; D is possibly TRBD1 (6 bases). The V gene lost 10 bases and the J gene lost 3 bases, with 19 bases spanning the gap. This CDR3 spans 14 amino acids. The germline V gene has CDR1 ENHRY and CDR2 SYGVKD. CDR3 bases: TGTGCCACCCAGTCCCGGGACACCTTCTACGAGCAGTACTTC. Amino acid sequence: CATQSRDTFYEQYF.

This clonotype was detected many times. The V call is TRBV7-2, the J call TRBJ1-1, with TRBD1 as a possible D gene (6 bases). The CDR3 loop spans 14 amino acids. V was cut by 2 bases and J by 4 bases, with 11 bases left in between. Germline CDR1 and CDR2: SGHTA and FQGNSA. CDR3 bases: TGTGCCAGCAGCTTATGGGGGGCGGGCACTGAAGCTTTCTTT. This encodes CASSLWGAGTEAFF.

The V gene is TRBV7-2, the J gene TRBJ2-7; the D gene is possibly TRBD1 (6 bases). Per germline, CDR1 SGHTA and CDR2 FQGNSA. Trimming shortened V by 4 bases and J by 7 bases, and 14 bases separated the two germline ends. This CDR3 has 13 amino acids. DNA of the CDR3: TGTGCCAGCAGCTCCCTTCCAAGGGGGGAGCAGTACTTC. Protein product: CASSSLPRGEQYF.

The rearrangement links TRBV27 to TRBJ2-1; 9 bases match TRBD2. The CDR3 is 16 residues long. Looked up from germline, CDR1 is MNHEY and CDR2 is SMNVEV (reference sequence). V lost 2 bases and J lost 3; bases outside the gene matches: 5. CDR3 sequence (DNA): TGTGCCAGCAGTTTACGAGCGGGAGGTCGCTACAATGAGCAGTTCTTC. Translated: CASSLRAGGRYNEQFF.

This clonotype came up many times. V gene TRBV6-6 combines with J gene TRBJ1-2, with D uncertain. Trimming removed 2 bases at V and 9 bases at J, with 10 bases between. Germline CDR1 and CDR2: MNHNY and SVGAGI (reference sequence). CDR3 length: 12 amino acids. Written as DNA, the CDR3 is TGTGCCAGCAGTTACAGCAAGGACCGCTACACCTTC. The encoded protein is CASSYSKDRYTF.